The TCR beta chain under discussion was sequenced for a study of graft-versus-host responses after intestinal transplantation. Overall study findings and caveats: GvH clones occurred in recipient marrow; some first appeared in ileum or blood.

Concerning this clone: Its antigen is as yet unknown.

The J segment lost 7 bases and the V segment lost 0 bases, leaving 6 bases of the junction unmatched. Germline lookup yields CDR1 MGHDK and CDR2 SYGVNS. This CDR3 has 16 residues. Lamina propria and intraepithelial lymphocytes were released by processing graft tissue. Only in-frame clones appear in the TCRdb table, and some are missing; sequencing was by immunoSEQ multiplex PCR. Among about 60,000 clones, roughly 89% were seen once, and the ten largest hold about 1.7%. The sample in question was ileum tissue, obtained around 350 days after transplant. This TCR came from a human patient who received an intestinal transplant, so some T cells may come from the graft donor. The chain combines TRBV25-1 with TRBJ2-1, with 10 nucleotides matching TRBD1. CDR3 residues: CASSEYWGQGLNEQFF. CDR3 in DNA: TGTGCCAGCAGTGAATATTGGGGACAGGGGTTAAATGAGCAGTTCTTC.